This T cell receptor beta chain was retrieved from a study of graft-versus-host responses after intestinal transplantation. As regards this clone: As yet, its antigen is unknown.

Profiled with immunoSEQ multiplex PCR; TCRdb holds only in-frame clones, not every one. Here the sample spans tens of thousands of clones, roughly nine tenths being singletons. The CDR3 is 15 residues long. Study-wide findings and caveats: Early after transplant, HvG clones declined as circulating GvH clones peaked. Ileal or blood samples showed some GvH clones first, and such clones were also found in recipient marrow. Some patients had graft-donor T cell macrochimerism. In their allografts, the ratios of graft-versus-host to host-versus-graft T cell clones were high.

This chain uses TRBV12-2 with TRBJ1-3; the table assigns TRBD1, which was not confirmed against the DNA. TRBV12-2 constitutes a pseudogene. This TCR was recovered from a human donor who received an intestinal transplant. The sample here was unstimulated CD8+ T cells sorted from spleen or lymph node cells, taken before intestinal transplant. The CDR3, as DNA: TGTGCAAGTCCCCAAATCAGGGAATCTGGAAACACCATATATTTT. This gives the protein CASPQIRESGNTIYF.